This TCR beta chain was observed in a study of OX40 agonist ivuxolimab in advanced cancers. Points on this clone: Its matching antigen is unknown.

Patients were ruled out by autoimmune disease history or systemic immunosuppression. V was pared by 4 bases and J by 7 bases, with 5 bases between. This CDR3 spans 11 amino acids. Germline lookup yields CDR1 LNHDA and CDR2 SQIVND (reference sequence). Sequencing was performed with immunoSEQ multiplex PCR; in TCRdb, only in-frame clones are kept and a portion is missing. The profile shows nearly 50,000 clones, around nine tenths of them singletons. Whole-study results and caveats: The average count of expanded clones was higher among CD8+ T cells than among CD4+. With doses of 0.1 to 3.0 mg/kg, CD4+ and CD8+ blood T cells had undergone clonal expansion by week 6.

This chain uses TRBV19 with TRBJ2-1; D gene uncertain. This clonotype originated in an adult with an advanced solid tumor such as melanoma, head and neck, liver or kidney cancer. The sample was CD4+ or CD8+ T cells sorted from blood, taken in a trial of the OX40 agonist ivuxolimab. In DNA, the CDR3 is TGTGCCAGTAGTACTAGGAATGAGCAGTTCTTC. This translates into CASSTRNEQFF.